These 9 T cell receptor beta chains share one sample of origin, sequenced in a study of blood T cell repertoires in COVID-19. Only in-frame clones appear in the TCRdb table, and some are missing; sequencing was by immunoSEQ multiplex PCR. Altogether under 350,000 clones are present, roughly 85% being singletons, with the ten largest covering 3.5% to 4.5%. Input material: PBMCs or T cells enriched from blood (not recorded which). The receptors shown here come from a woman in her thirties or forties with acute COVID-19.

This sequence joins TRBV10-3 and TRBJ2-1; 7 bases line up with TRBD2. The CDR3 covers 13 residues. V trimming: 4 bases; J trimming: 8 bases; junction bases outside the gene matches: 5. Germline CDR1 and CDR2: ENHRY and SYGVKD. DNA of the CDR3: TGTGCCATCAGTGGGGGAGGGATTGATGAGCAGTTCTTC. Translating gives CAISGGGIDEQFF.

This clone has just a few counts. V is TRBV7-8 and J is TRBJ1-5; TRBD1 aligns across 9 bases. In germline, CDR1 is SGHVS, CDR2 FQNEAQ. CDR3 length equals 15 residues. J lost 3 bases, V lost 1 base, and 1 base had no gene match. The CDR3 loop is CASSLGQGDNQPQHF. Here the CDR3 DNA reads TGTGCCAGCAGCTTAGGACAGGGGGACAATCAGCCCCAGCATTTT.

V gene TRBV14 combines with J gene TRBJ1-6; perhaps TRBD1 as D (6 bases). V was trimmed by 1 base and J by 4 bases, leaving 26 bases between them. The CDR3 loop spans 21 amino acids. The V gene's germline CDR1 is SGHDN and CDR2 FVKESK. In nucleotides, the CDR3 is TGTGCCAGCAGCCAAGTTTCGAGACACCTTTTGAGGGGGACATATAATTCACCCCTCCACTTT. Its protein is CASSQVSRHLLRGTYNSPLHF.

V and J are TRBV6-5 and TRBJ1-1, with D possibly being TRBD1 (6 bases). Germline values: CDR1 MNHEY, CDR2 SVGAGI. The V end lost 6 bases, the J end lost 5 bases, and 19 bases lay between the germline ends. The CDR3 contains 15 residues. The CDR3 sequence: CASSRGQSKGTEAFF. CDR3 DNA: TGTGCCAGCAGCCGCGGACAGTCTAAAGGGACTGAAGCTTTCTTT.

Of note for this clone: This sample also contains other DNA sequences that code for the same CDR3. V gene TRBV7-2 combines with J gene TRBJ1-3; no clear D. CDR1 is SGHTA and CDR2 is FQGNSA in the germline V gene. The CDR3 totals 12 residues. V lost 5 bases and J 4 bases, leaving 6 bases between the germline ends. CDR3 sequence reads: CASSLLGNTIYF. The CDR3, as DNA: TGTGCCAGCAGCCTTCTCGGAAACACCATATATTTT. The entire variable domain, with the rest obtained from reference TRBV7-2 and TRBJ1-3, is as follows: GAGVSQSPSNKVTEKGKDVELRCDPISGHTALYWYRQSLGQGLEFLIYFQGNSAPDKSGLPSDRFSAERTGGSVSTLTIQRTQQEDSAVYLCASSLLGNTIYFGEGSWLTVV.

The chain combines TRBV7-2 with TRBJ2-3; the match to TRBD2 covers 12 bases. The CDR3 has 19 amino acids. J gave up 1 base and V 6 bases, and 14 bases lay outside the gene matches. Germline V gene sequence: CDR1 SGHTA, CDR2 FQGNSA. The CDR3 loop reads CASRSLTTSGSQGTDTQYF. The CDR3 region has the DNA TGTGCCAGCAGGAGCCTAACGACTAGCGGGAGTCAGGGCACAGATACGCAGTATTTT. Full variable domain (rest looked up from reference TRBV7-2 and TRBJ2-3): GAGVSQSPSNKVTEKGKDVELRCDPISGHTALYWYRQSLGQGLEFLIYFQGNSAPDKSGLPSDRFSAERTGGSVSTLTIQRTQQEDSAVYLCASRSLTTSGSQGTDTQYFGPGTRLTVL.

The genes are TRBV19 and TRBJ1-1; no definite D call. There are 13 residues in the CDR3. In germline, CDR1 is LNHDA, CDR2 SQIVND (reference sequence). V lost 4 bases and J lost 4, with 10 bases in between. The CDR3, as DNA: TGTGCCAGTAGTACGTCGGGATTCACTGAAGCTTTCTTT. This sequence encodes CASSTSGFTEAFF.

The rearrangement uses TRBV5-3 and TRBJ2-3, with D possibly matching TRBD2 (6 bases). Being an ORF, TRBV5-3 has a function that is uncertain. The V end was cut by 2 bases, the J end by 1 base, with 20 bases between. The CDR3 has 18 residues. The CDR3 loop reads CARSFLFGREKCTDTQYF. The CDR3 DNA is TGTGCCAGAAGCTTTCTCTTTGGGCGGGAAAAATGCACAGATACGCAGTATTTT.

The genes are TRBV28 and TRBJ1-5; 7 bases map to TRBD1. Per the germline V gene, CDR1 is MDHEN and CDR2 is SYDVKM. V lost 1 base and J lost 4; bases outside the gene matches: 4. The CDR3 is made up of 15 amino acids. Here the CDR3 DNA reads TGTGCCAGCAGTTTATTGACAGGGCCGAATCAGCCCCAGCATTTT. Its translation is CASSLLTGPNQPQHF.